These T cell receptor beta chains were read from a single sample in a study of T cells in Graves' hyperthyroidism and ophthalmopathy. Via MiXCR, TCRdb re-called the multiplex PCR reads, giving one row per CDR3 protein. In the table there are tens of thousands of distinct CDR3 sequences, under 55% of which are singletons. Input material: blood. The source of these receptors is a woman aged 30 to 39 with Graves' hyperthyroidism. Both conserved end residues are part of each CDR3. D genes are given only for firm matches. For some rows the clone size is stated as once, few or many, or as a class when expanded; others skip it.

d_call,j_call,v_call,clone_size,cdr3_aa,cdr3_nt
.,TRBJ2-7,TRBV20-1,few,CSASNIGDVQYF,TGCAGTGCTAGCAATATAGGGGATGTGCAGTACTTC
.,TRBJ2-1,TRBV24-1,.,CATSWAGIGVEQFF,TGTGCCACCAGTTGGGCAGGGATTGGTGTTGAGCAGTTCTTC
.,TRBJ1-1,TRBV20-1,.,CSALGLAETEAFF,TGCAGTGCCCTAGGACTAGCGGAGACTGAAGCTTTCTTT
.,TRBJ2-1,TRBV18,.,CASSPPQGISYNEQFF,TGTGCCAGCTCACCACCTCAGGGGATATCCTACAATGAGCAGTTCTTC
.,TRBJ1-5,TRBV19,many,CASSPWGNQPQHF,TGTGCCAGTAGTCCCTGGGGCAATCAGCCCCAGCATTTT
.,TRBJ1-5,TRBV2,.,CASSEGHGPSHF,TGTGCCAGCAGTGAGGGGCACGGGCCTTCGCATTTT
.,TRBJ1-2,TRBV14,many,CASSQGQNYGYTF,TGTGCCAGCAGCCAAGGCCAGAACTATGGCTACACCTTC
TRBD2,TRBJ2-3,TRBV29-1,.,CSAGSGLAGTDTQYF,TGCAGCGCCGGGTCGGGACTAGCGGGAACGGATACGCAGTATTTT
.,TRBJ2-2,TRBV20-1,medium-sized,CSAPGQNTGELFF,TGCAGTGCGCCGGGACAGAACACCGGGGAGCTGTTTTTT
.,TRBJ2-7,TRBV6-6,many,CASSGDSYEQYF,TGTGCCAGCAGCGGAGACTCCTACGAGCAGTACTTC
.,TRBJ2-7,TRBV30,many,CAWSVLNPREQYF,TGTGCCTGGAGTGTACTCAACCCGCGGGAGCAGTACTTC
TRBD1,TRBJ2-1,TRBV25-1,medium-sized,CASSGGTASYNEQFF,TGTGCCAGCAGTGGGGGGACAGCCTCCTACAATGAGCAGTTCTTC
.,TRBJ2-5,TRBV10-3,.,CAISEVAIQETQYF,TGTGCCATCAGTGAGGTGGCAATCCAAGAGACCCAGTACTTC
TRBD2,TRBJ2-7,TRBV12-3/TRBV12-4,many,CASQPGTRGEQYF,TGTGCCAGCCAACCCGGGACTAGAGGTGAGCAGTACTTC